A selection of T cell receptor beta chains follows, all from one sample in a study of T cells after yellow fever vaccination. One entry per CDR3 protein, called by TCRdb with MiXCR from the 5' RACE reads. The sample lists hundreds of thousands of distinct CDR3 sequences; roughly 14% were seen once. The input for sequencing was PBMCs, taken on the day of the yellow fever booster vaccination. The receptors originated from a young man who received the YFV17D yellow fever vaccine. Both conserved end residues are part of each CDR3. The D gene is left open where the match is weak. The size of a clone is reported for some rows only, either as once, few or many, or as a class for expanded clones.

DNA,CDR3,J,size,V,D
TGTGCCAGCAGTTTATGGCTAGCGGGAGGGGGTGAGCAGTTCTTC,CASSLWLAGGGEQFF,TRBJ2-1,few,TRBV28,TRBD2
TGCGCCAGCAGCCAAGCCAGACTAGCGGGAAACACAGATACGCAGTATTTT,CASSQARLAGNTDTQYF,TRBJ2-3,few,TRBV4-3,TRBD2
TGCAGTGCTGACGTAGCGGGAGGGCTTGAGACCCAGTACTTC,CSADVAGGLETQYF,TRBJ2-5,-,TRBV20-1,TRBD2
TGCGCCAGCAGCCCGCGCCTCCTATCCGGGACTAGCGGCACAGATACGCAGTATTTT,CASSPRLLSGTSGTDTQYF,TRBJ2-3,-,TRBV4-3,TRBD2
TGTGCCAGCAGCTTGGACGGGGGGCGCGGGTATGGCTACACCTTC,CASSLDGGRGYGYTF,TRBJ1-2,-,TRBV5-4,-
TGTGCCAGCAGCTTAGAGCAGTCGGACGGACCACCCCTCCACTTT,CASSLEQSDGPPLHF,TRBJ1-6,-,TRBV7-2,-
TGTGCCAGCAGCTTAGACCCGGGGGTGTTGACTGAGCAGTTCTTC,CASSLDPGVLTEQFF,TRBJ2-1,-,TRBV7-9,-
TGTGCCAGCAGCGGAGGACAGGGGGGGTCCTACGAGCAGTACTTC,CASSGGQGGSYEQYF,TRBJ2-7,-,TRBV5-5,TRBD1
TGCGCCAGCAGCCCTCTGGGACTAGCGGGAGGGCCTTCGATAGAGACCCAGTACTTC,CASSPLGLAGGPSIETQYF,TRBJ2-5,-,TRBV5-1,TRBD2
TGTGCCAGCAGCTTAGATTTGCCGAACAATGAGCAGTTCTTC,CASSLDLPNNEQFF,TRBJ2-1,many,TRBV7-2,-